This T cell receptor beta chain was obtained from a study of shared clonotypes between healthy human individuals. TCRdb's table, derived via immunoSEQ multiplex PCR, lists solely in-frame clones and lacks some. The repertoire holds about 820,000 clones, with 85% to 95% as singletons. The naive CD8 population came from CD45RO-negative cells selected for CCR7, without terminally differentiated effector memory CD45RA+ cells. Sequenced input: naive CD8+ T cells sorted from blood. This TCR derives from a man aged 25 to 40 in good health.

CDR3 sequence reads: CSVAVLGQGAKGYTF. The CDR3 DNA sequence: TGCAGCGTTGCTGTGTTGGGACAGGGGGCAAAGGGCTACACCTTC. This chain links TRBV29-1 with TRBJ1-2; TRBD1 agrees at 12 bases. CDR3 length equals 15 residues. In germline, CDR1 is SQVTM, CDR2 ANQGSEA. The V segment lost 4 bases and the J segment 8 bases; nucleotides outside the gene matches: 11.